The entry below gives a single T cell receptor beta chain sequence along with its context. Each CDR3 protein is one row after TCRdb ran MiXCR on the 5' RACE reads. The sample carries some 500,000 distinct CDR3 sequences, about 13% recorded once. The data are from a study of T cells after yellow fever vaccination. Germline V gene lookup returns CDR1 SEHNR and CDR2 FQNEAQ (reference sequence). V shed 4 bases and J shed 0 bases, with 10 bases lying between them. The CDR3 loop spans 15 amino acids. The chain carries TRBV7-9 and TRBJ1-3; D is uncertain. The sequenced sample was PBMCs, obtained on the day of the yellow fever booster vaccination. The source is a man aged 25-40 years who received the YFV17D yellow fever vaccine. The CDR3 here is CASSSLWGSGNTIYF. The CDR3 coding sequence is TGTGCCAGCAGCTCGCTCTGGGGCTCTGGAAACACCATATATTTT.